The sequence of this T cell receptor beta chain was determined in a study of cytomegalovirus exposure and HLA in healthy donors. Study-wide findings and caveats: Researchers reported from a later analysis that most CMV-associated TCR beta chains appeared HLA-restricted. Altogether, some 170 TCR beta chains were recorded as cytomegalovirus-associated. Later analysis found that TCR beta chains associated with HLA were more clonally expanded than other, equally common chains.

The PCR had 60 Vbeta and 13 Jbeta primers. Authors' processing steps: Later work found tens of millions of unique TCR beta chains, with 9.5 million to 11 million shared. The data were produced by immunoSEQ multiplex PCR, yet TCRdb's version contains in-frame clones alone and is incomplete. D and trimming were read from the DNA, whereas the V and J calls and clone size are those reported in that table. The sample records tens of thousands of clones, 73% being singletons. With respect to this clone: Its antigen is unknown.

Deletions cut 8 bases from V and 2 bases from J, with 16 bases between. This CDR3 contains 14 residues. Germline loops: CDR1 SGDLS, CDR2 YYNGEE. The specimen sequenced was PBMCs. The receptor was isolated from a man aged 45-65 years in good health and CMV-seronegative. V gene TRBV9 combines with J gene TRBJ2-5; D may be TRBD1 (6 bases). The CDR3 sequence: CASRPGAGQETQYF. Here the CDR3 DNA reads TGTGCCAGTCGGCCAGGGGCGGGTCAAGAGACCCAGTACTTC.